These 16 T cell receptor beta chains were all obtained from the same sample, sequenced in a study of beta chain features in type 1 diabetes. Study-level results: Moderate but significant shortening of TCRB CDR3s was recorded in all four CD4+ subsets from Type 1 diabetes patients.

The antigens these receptors bind are not known. Reverse transcribing all isolated RNA meant expressed TCRB transcripts were sequenced. Sequenced by immunoSEQ multiplex PCR; TCRdb stores in-frame clones only, minus some. In the table there are more than 250,000 clones, 13% to 15% of which are singletons. Sample: naive CD4+ T cells from blood. These receptors were obtained from a man aged 25-45 years with type 1 diabetes.

The chain employs TRBV6-5 and TRBJ2-1, with TRBD1 matching 10 bases. With 0 bases clipped from V and 14 bases from J, the junction kept 4 bases outside the gene matches. The CDR3 has 13 residues. Germline V gene data show CDR1 as MNHEY and CDR2 as SVGAGI. In DNA form, the CDR3 reads TGTGCCAGCAGTTACTCGTCCGGGACAGGGGAGTTCTTC. This gives the protein CASSYSSGTGEFF.

The V call is TRBV5-4, the J call TRBJ2-7; tentatively, D is TRBD1 (7 bases). The CDR3 extends over 15 amino acids. Germline loops: CDR1 SGHNT, CDR2 YYREEE (reference sequence). The V end was cut by 4 bases, the J end by 2 bases, with 16 bases between. CDR3: CASSPSGDSTYEQYF. As DNA, the CDR3 is TGTGCCAGCAGCCCCTCGGGGGACAGCACCTACGAGCAGTACTTC. Drawing the rest from reference TRBV5-4 and TRBJ2-7, the complete variable domain is ETGVTQSPTHLIKTRGQQVTLRCSSQSGHNTVSWYQQALGQGPQFIFQYYREEENGRGNFPPRFSGLQFPNYSSELNVNALELDDSALYLCASSPSGDSTYEQYFGPGTRLTVT.

The chain is built from TRBV4-1 and TRBJ2-5, with 10 bases matching TRBD1. Germline V gives CDR1 MGHRA, CDR2 YSYEKL. The CDR3 totals 18 residues. V trimming: 1 base; J trimming: 2 bases; junction bases outside the gene matches: 10. CDR3 residues: CASSQALGGTGVQETQYF. In DNA form, the CDR3 reads TGCGCCAGCAGCCAAGCTCTAGGGGGGACAGGGGTTCAAGAGACCCAGTACTTC.

V and J are TRBV25-1 and TRBJ2-6; D is unresolved. The CDR3 totals 13 residues. The germline gives CDR1 MGHDK, CDR2 SYGVNS. Trimming stripped 9 bases from V and 0 bases from J, with 6 bases between. The CDR3: CASLRSGANVLTF. As DNA, the CDR3 is TGTGCCAGTCTTCGCTCTGGGGCCAACGTCCTGACTTTC.

The rearrangement joins TRBV5-6 to TRBJ2-1; 8 positions match TRBD1. The V gene's germline CDR1 is SGHDT and CDR2 YYEEEE. The CDR3 has 14 amino acids. V shed 3 bases and J 5 bases; nucleotides not matched to a gene: 4. CDR3 in DNA: TGTGCCAGCAGCTCGGGACAGGCAAACAATGAGCAGTTCTTC. Its protein product is CASSSGQANNEQFF. Combining the CDR3 with reference TRBV5-6 and TRBJ2-1 gives the whole variable domain DAGVTQSPTHLIKTRGQQVTLRCSPKSGHDTVSWYQQALGQGPQFIFQYYEEEERQRGNFPDRFSGHQFPNYSSELNVNALLLGDSALYLCASSSGQANNEQFFGPGTRLTVL.

This clone appeared a few times. The rearrangement joins TRBV5-1 to TRBJ1-2; D is unresolved. The CDR3 extends over 14 amino acids. V was trimmed by 0 bases and J by 2 bases, leaving 8 bases between them. Germline values: CDR1 SGHRS, CDR2 YFSETQ. CDR3 sequence reads: CASSLAPANYGYTF. Written as DNA, the CDR3 is TGCGCCAGCAGCTTGGCTCCTGCGAACTATGGCTACACCTTC.

This clone occurred a few times. The rearrangement joins TRBV11-1 to TRBJ2-3; TRBD2 agrees at 13 bases. Unmatched junction bases numbered 4, after V lost 1 base and J lost 6 bases. There are 16 residues in the CDR3. Per germline, CDR1 SGHAT and CDR2 FQDESV (reference sequence). The CDR3 here is CASSLGGTSGMDTQYF. CDR3 nucleotide sequence: TGTGCCAGCAGCTTAGGCGGGACTAGCGGGATGGATACGCAGTATTTT.

This clone was observed a few times. The chain carries TRBV7-9 and TRBJ2-3; TRBD1 matches at 12 bases. V gave up 5 bases and J gave up 1 base; unmatched junction bases: 1. CDR3 length: 15 residues. Germline V gene data show CDR1 as SEHNR and CDR2 as FQNEAQ (reference sequence). The CDR3 protein is CASSGTGGGTDTQYF. In DNA form, the CDR3 reads TGTGCCAGCAGCGGGACAGGGGGCGGCACAGATACGCAGTATTTT.

This chain connects TRBV18 to TRBJ1-5, with 7 nucleotides matching TRBD1. The germline gives CDR1 KGHSH, CDR2 LQKENI. J gave up 7 bases and V 4 bases, and 7 bases lay outside the gene matches. The CDR3 spans 14 residues. This CDR3 reads CASSQQGQDQPQHF. As DNA, the CDR3 is TGTGCCAGCTCACAACAGGGGCAGGACCAGCCCCAGCATTTT. The entire variable domain, with the rest obtained from reference TRBV18 and TRBJ1-5, is as follows: NAGVMQNPRHLVRRRGQEARLRCSPMKGHSHVYWYRQLPEEGLKFMVYLQKENIIDESGMPKERFSAEFPKEGPSILRIQQVVRGDSAAYFCASSQQGQDQPQHFGDGTRLSIL.

This clone has a handful of counts. This chain uses TRBV2 with TRBJ1-2; D call uncertain. V lost 1 base and J lost 2, with 5 bases in between. Germline V lookup: CDR1 SNHLY, CDR2 FYNNEI. The CDR3 contains 13 residues. The CDR3 loop is CASSEVRNYGYTF. In DNA form, the CDR3 reads TGTGCCAGCAGTGAAGTCAGAAACTATGGCTACACCTTC.

This clone was found a few times. The chain has TRBV4-3 and TRBJ2-1; TRBD2 matches 8 bases. This CDR3 spans 16 amino acids. The J segment lost 2 bases and the V segment lost 1 base, leaving 4 bases of the junction unmatched. CDR1 and CDR2 from the germline V gene are LGHNA and YSLEER. The CDR3 loop reads CASSQVTSGTYNEQFF. CDR3 bases: TGCGCCAGCAGCCAAGTAACTAGCGGCACCTACAATGAGCAGTTCTTC.

This clone was recorded a few times. The chain links TRBV5-1 to TRBJ2-1, with TRBD2 as a possible D gene (6 bases). CDR3 length: 17 residues. The germline V gene encodes CDR1 SGHRS and CDR2 YFSETQ. V dropped 1 base and J dropped 2 bases, with 16 bases sitting between them. CDR3: CASSLTYGSATYNEQFF. The CDR3 coding sequence is TGCGCCAGCAGCTTGACTTACGGGAGCGCAACCTACAATGAGCAGTTCTTC.

This clone has just a few counts. The gene calls are TRBV27 and TRBJ2-7, with TRBD1 identical over 10 bases. CDR3 length: 22 residues. CDR1 is MNHEY and CDR2 is SMNVEV in the germline V gene (reference sequence). Trimming took 1 base from V and 1 from J; bases not matched to a gene: 22. CDR3 loop: CASSLCTRLGQGHPRASYEQYF. DNA for the CDR3: TGTGCCAGCAGTTTATGTACGCGATTGGGACAGGGGCACCCCAGGGCATCCTACGAGCAGTACTTC.

A few counts support this clone. V usage is TRBV19 and J usage is TRBJ2-2; no clear D gene. Trimming shortened V by 4 bases and J by 6 bases, and 18 bases separated the two germline ends. The CDR3 loop spans 16 amino acids. The germline CDR1 and CDR2 sequences are LNHDA and SQIVND (reference sequence). CDR3 in amino acids: CASSTRSTVYSGELFF. CDR3 in DNA: TGTGCCAGTAGTACCCGGTCCACGGTGTATTCCGGGGAGCTGTTTTTT.

The chain couples TRBV28 to TRBJ2-3; 10 bases are a match to TRBD2. The V gene end was trimmed by 1 base and the J gene end by 5 bases; junction bases not matched to a gene: 3. This CDR3 is built from 15 residues. Germline-derived CDR1 and CDR2 are MDHEN and SYDVKM. The DNA for the CDR3 is TGTGCCAGCAGTTTATTAGCGGGAGGTCTAGATACGCAGTATTTT. Residues: CASSLLAGGLDTQYF.

Only a few counts were recorded for this clone. The V call is TRBV7-2, the J call TRBJ2-3; 7 nucleotides line up with TRBD1. The germline V gene has CDR1 SGHTA and CDR2 FQGNSA. V was pared by 5 bases and J by 4 bases, with 9 bases of the junction left unmatched. The CDR3 loop spans 15 amino acids. The CDR3 DNA sequence: TGTGCCAGCAGCCCCCGACAGGGTAGTGCAGATACGCAGTATTTT. Amino acids: CASSPRQGSADTQYF.